This is a list of T cell receptor beta chains from one sample in a study of identical twins. Each CDR3 protein is one row after TCRdb ran MiXCR on the 5' RACE reads. Here the sample spans hundreds of thousands of distinct CDR3 sequences, more than 9% being singletons. These data were likewise used in another study, on yellow fever vaccine responses in identical twins.

The specimen sequenced was PBMCs. The receptors stem from a young woman in good health. Each CDR3 is given with its conserved first and last residue. Each record gives: D gene, V gene, CDR3 length, J gene, clone size, CDR3 protein, CDR3 DNA. The D gene is left open where the match is weak. Clone size appears in some rows only: once, few, many, or a class for an expanded clone.

d_gene: NA
v_gene: TRBV20-1
len: 15
j_gene: TRBJ2-3
abundance: NA
CDR3aa: CSAPPDSLRADTQYF
CDR3nt: TGCAGTGCTCCACCGGACTCGCTGAGGGCAGATACGCAGTATTTT

d_gene: NA
v_gene: TRBV19
len: 15
j_gene: TRBJ1-5
abundance: NA
CDR3aa: CATGGRQGLGQPQHF
CDR3nt: TGTGCCACCGGAGGGCGGCAGGGGTTAGGTCAGCCCCAGCATTTT

d_gene: NA
v_gene: TRBV9
len: 16
j_gene: TRBJ2-1
abundance: NA
CDR3aa: CASSPAVGGGFNEQFF
CDR3nt: TGTGCCAGCAGCCCCGCGGTGGGGGGAGGTTTCAATGAGCAGTTCTTC

d_gene: NA
v_gene: TRBV12-3/TRBV12-4
len: 14
j_gene: TRBJ2-5
abundance: NA
CDR3aa: CASSPLAGLETQYF
CDR3nt: TGTGCCAGCAGTCCCTTGGCAGGGCTAGAGACCCAGTACTTC

d_gene: TRBD2
v_gene: TRBV5-6
len: 17
j_gene: TRBJ2-7
abundance: NA
CDR3aa: CASSSWTSGRYSYEQYF
CDR3nt: TGTGCCAGCAGCTCCTGGACTAGCGGGAGGTACTCCTACGAGCAGTACTTC

d_gene: TRBD2
v_gene: TRBV11-3
len: 16
j_gene: TRBJ2-1
abundance: few
CDR3aa: CASSLLAGGLRDEQFF
CDR3nt: TGTGCCAGCAGCTTATTAGCGGGGGGGCTGAGGGATGAGCAGTTCTTC

d_gene: TRBD2
v_gene: TRBV11-2
len: 19
j_gene: TRBJ2-3
abundance: NA
CDR3aa: CASNPSLGTSGETTDTQYF
CDR3nt: TGTGCCAGCAACCCCTCTCTTGGGACTAGCGGGGAAACCACAGATACGCAGTATTTT

d_gene: TRBD1
v_gene: TRBV12-3/TRBV12-4
len: 17
j_gene: TRBJ1-2
abundance: many
CDR3aa: CASSRVGQGALSYGYTF
CDR3nt: TGTGCCAGCAGTAGAGTCGGGCAGGGGGCGCTCAGCTATGGCTACACCTTC

d_gene: NA
v_gene: TRBV6-1
len: 10
j_gene: TRBJ2-2
abundance: few
CDR3aa: CASSGKGLFF
CDR3nt: TGTGCCAGCAGTGGGAAGGGGCTGTTTTTT

d_gene: TRBD2
v_gene: TRBV12-3/TRBV12-4
len: 16
j_gene: TRBJ2-3
abundance: NA
CDR3aa: CASSFTPLAGVDTQYF
CDR3nt: TGTGCCAGCAGTTTTACCCCACTAGCGGGGGTAGATACGCAGTATTTT

d_gene: NA
v_gene: TRBV24-1
len: 17
j_gene: TRBJ2-2
abundance: NA
CDR3aa: CATSDLRGASLTGELFF
CDR3nt: TGTGCCACCAGTGATTTGAGGGGGGCAAGCCTCACCGGGGAGCTGTTTTTT

d_gene: NA
v_gene: TRBV15
len: 15
j_gene: TRBJ1-4
abundance: few
CDR3aa: CATSGDRGGSEKLFF
CDR3nt: TGTGCCACCAGCGGGGACCGCGGGGGAAGTGAAAAACTGTTTTTT

d_gene: NA
v_gene: TRBV6-1
len: 14
j_gene: TRBJ1-1
abundance: few
CDR3aa: CASLRERGSTEAFF
CDR3nt: TGTGCCAGCCTGAGGGAGCGGGGGAGTACTGAAGCTTTCTTT

d_gene: NA
v_gene: TRBV27
len: 13
j_gene: TRBJ1-1
abundance: few
CDR3aa: CASSLVGKTEAFF
CDR3nt: TGTGCCAGCAGTTTAGTAGGAAAGACTGAAGCTTTCTTT

d_gene: NA
v_gene: TRBV10-3
len: 16
j_gene: TRBJ2-7
abundance: few
CDR3aa: CAISESNKRISYEQYF
CDR3nt: TGTGCCATCAGTGAGTCGAACAAACGGATCTCCTACGAGCAGTACTTC

d_gene: NA
v_gene: TRBV19
len: 15
j_gene: TRBJ2-3
abundance: many
CDR3aa: CASSIYGGSTDTQYF
CDR3nt: TGTGCCAGTAGTATATACGGGGGAAGCACAGATACGCAGTATTTT

d_gene: NA
v_gene: TRBV4-2
len: 16
j_gene: TRBJ2-1
abundance: once
CDR3aa: CASSPGLPCWFNEQFF
CDR3nt: TGTGCCAGCAGCCCCGGGCTCCCCTGCTGGTTCAATGAGCAGTTCTTC